This TCR beta chain was retrieved from a study of type 1 regulatory T cells. TCRdb reanalysed the reads using MiXCR and keeps one entry per CDR3 protein. Among about 42,000 distinct CDR3 sequences, 12% were seen once, and the ten largest hold around 7.5%. The table lists this clonotype with a few counts. Antigen specificity is unknown. The CDR3 is 13 amino acids. Germline V gene data show CDR1 as KGHDR and CDR2 as SFDVKD. Trimming removed 12 bases from V and 7 bases from J, with 21 bases in between. The V and J genes are TRBV24-1 and TRBJ2-7, with D perhaps given as TRBD1 or TRBD2 (5 bases each). The sequencing sample was made of cultured non-Tr1 T cells, either the whole culture or a sorted T cell fraction (not recorded which). This clonotype was obtained from a human donor in good health. CDR3: CAGEFGTPPEQYF. In DNA form, the CDR3 reads TGTGCCGGCGAGTTCGGGACGCCTCCTGAGCAGTACTTC.